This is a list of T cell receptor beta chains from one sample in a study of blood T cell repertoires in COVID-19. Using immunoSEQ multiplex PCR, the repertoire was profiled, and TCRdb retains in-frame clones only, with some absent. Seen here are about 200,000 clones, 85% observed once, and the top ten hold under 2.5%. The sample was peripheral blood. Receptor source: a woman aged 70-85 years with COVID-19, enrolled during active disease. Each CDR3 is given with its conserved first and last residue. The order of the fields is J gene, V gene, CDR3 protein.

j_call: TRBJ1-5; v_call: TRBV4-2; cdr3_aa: CASRRDREVNQPQHF
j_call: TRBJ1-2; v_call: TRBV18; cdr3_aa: CASSLSTGGNGYTF
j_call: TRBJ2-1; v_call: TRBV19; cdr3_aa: CASSIPLFRGPYNEQFF
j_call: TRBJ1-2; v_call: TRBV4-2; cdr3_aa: CASSRDRTGYGYTF
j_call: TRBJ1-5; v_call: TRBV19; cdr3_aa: CASRRTGDSNQPQHF
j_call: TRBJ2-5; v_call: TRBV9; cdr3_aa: CASSVGIAQKETQYF
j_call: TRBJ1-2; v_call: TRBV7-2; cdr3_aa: CASSLTDRIYGYTF
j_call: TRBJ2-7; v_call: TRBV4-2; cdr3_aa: CASSSEGTSGEPYEQYF
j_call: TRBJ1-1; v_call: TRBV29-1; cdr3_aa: CSVEDGGRSTEAFF
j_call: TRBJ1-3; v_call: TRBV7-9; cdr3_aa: CASSLGAVGNTIYF
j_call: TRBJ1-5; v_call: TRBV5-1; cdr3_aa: CASSQDSGNQPQHF
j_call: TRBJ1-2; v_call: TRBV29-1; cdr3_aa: CSVAEVLYGYTF
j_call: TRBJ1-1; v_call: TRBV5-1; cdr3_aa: CASSGTPSNTEAFF
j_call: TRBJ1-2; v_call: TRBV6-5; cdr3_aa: CAAETPNYGYTF
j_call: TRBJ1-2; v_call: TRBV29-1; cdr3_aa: CSVWGRGGSGYTF
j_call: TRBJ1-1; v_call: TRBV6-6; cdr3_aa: CASSYQGTGFNTEAFF
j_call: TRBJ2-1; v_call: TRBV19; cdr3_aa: CASSILSGGRYNEQFF
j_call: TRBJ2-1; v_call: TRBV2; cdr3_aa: CASTNREYNEQFF
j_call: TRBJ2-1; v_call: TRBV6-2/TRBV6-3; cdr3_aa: CASSPSVPSDEQFF
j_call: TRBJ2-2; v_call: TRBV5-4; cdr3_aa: CASSLGEAGELFF
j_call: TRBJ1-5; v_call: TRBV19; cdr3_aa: CASSTRRGEGQPQHF
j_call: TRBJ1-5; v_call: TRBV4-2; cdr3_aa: CASSQVLGDNQPQHF
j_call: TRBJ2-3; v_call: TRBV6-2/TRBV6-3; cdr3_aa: CASSYRPGMDTQYF
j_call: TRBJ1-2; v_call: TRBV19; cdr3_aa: CASSIRDGYTF
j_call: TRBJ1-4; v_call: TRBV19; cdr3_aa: CASSRVTGRTNEKLFF
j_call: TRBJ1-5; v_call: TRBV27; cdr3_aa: CASSPRRDRVKNQPQHF
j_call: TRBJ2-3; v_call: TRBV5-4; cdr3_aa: CASSFEGGAPTDTQYF
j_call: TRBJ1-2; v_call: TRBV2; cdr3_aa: CASSTQGAGVGYTF
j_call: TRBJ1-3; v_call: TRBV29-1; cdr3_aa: CSVEEGSSGNTIYF
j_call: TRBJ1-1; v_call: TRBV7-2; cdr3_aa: CASSRIRGLDTEAFF
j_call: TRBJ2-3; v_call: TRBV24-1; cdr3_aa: CATSDLWGTGTDTQYF
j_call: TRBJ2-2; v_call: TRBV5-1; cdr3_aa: CASSATVQENTGELFF
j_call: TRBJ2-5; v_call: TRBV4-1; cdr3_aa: CASSQDPGERRDTQYF
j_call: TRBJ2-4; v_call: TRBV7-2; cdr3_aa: CASSFSGTAGNIQYF
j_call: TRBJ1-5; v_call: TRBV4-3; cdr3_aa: CASSQGDSRGYSNQPQHF
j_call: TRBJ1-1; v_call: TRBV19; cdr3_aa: CASSMHGDTEAFF
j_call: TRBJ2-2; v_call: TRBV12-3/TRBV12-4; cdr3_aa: CASSPGNTGELFF
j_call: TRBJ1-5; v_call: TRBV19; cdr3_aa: CASSIRTGEQPQHF
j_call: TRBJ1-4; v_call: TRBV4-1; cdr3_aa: CASSQAPNEKLFF
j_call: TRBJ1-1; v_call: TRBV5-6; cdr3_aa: CASSLDRSLAFF
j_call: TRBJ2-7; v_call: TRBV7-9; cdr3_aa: CASSMTSSEQYF
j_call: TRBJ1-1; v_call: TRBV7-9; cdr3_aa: CASSPSYSSVNTEAFF
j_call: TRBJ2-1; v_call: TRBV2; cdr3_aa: CASSEQGGGYNEQFF
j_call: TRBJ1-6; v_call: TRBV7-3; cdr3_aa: CASSSTGNNSPLHF
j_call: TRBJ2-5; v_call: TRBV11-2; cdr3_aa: CASSLGLNGETQYF
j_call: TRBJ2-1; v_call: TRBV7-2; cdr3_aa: CASSLRGLAGGGRNEQFF
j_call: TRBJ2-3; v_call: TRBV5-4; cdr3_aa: CASSSGTSGIADTQYF
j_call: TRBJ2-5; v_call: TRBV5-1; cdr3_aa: CASSLSGTSGETQYF
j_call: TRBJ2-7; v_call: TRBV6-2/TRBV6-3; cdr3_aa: CASSGMRVKILSYEQYF
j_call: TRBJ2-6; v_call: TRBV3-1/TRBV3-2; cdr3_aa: CASSLHQTGGSGANVLTF
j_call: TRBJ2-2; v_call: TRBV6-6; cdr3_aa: CASLLGLGDTGELFF
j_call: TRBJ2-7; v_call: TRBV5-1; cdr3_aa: CASSFEPSSYEQYF